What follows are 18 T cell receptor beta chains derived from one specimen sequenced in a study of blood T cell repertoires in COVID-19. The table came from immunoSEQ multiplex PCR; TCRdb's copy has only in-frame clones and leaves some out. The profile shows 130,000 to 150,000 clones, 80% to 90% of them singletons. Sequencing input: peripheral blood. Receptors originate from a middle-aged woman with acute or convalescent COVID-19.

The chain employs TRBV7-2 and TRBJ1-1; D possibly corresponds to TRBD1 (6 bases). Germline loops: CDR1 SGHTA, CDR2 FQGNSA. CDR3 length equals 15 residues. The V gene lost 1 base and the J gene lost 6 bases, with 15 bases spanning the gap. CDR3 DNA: TGTGCCAGCAGCTTAGGAGGGGGGGGCCGCGCTGAAGCTTTCTTT. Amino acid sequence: CASSLGGGGRAEAFF.

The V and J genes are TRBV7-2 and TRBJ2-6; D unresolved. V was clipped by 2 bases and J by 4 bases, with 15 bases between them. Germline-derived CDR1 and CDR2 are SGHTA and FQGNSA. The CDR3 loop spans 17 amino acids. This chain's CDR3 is CASSLFIPGLGANVLTF. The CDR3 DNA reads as TGTGCCAGCAGCTTATTCATCCCCGGGTTGGGGGCCAACGTCCTGACTTTC.

As DNA, the CDR3 is TGCGCCAGCAGCCAAGGGCCAGGGCCAGATACGCAGTATTTT. It codes for CASSQGPGPDTQYF. The rearrangement joins TRBV4-1 to TRBJ2-3; perhaps TRBD1 as D (5 bases). CDR1 and CDR2 from the germline V gene are MGHRA and YSYEKL. Trimming left V 1 base short and J 4 bases short, with 9 bases between. The CDR3 is 14 residues long.

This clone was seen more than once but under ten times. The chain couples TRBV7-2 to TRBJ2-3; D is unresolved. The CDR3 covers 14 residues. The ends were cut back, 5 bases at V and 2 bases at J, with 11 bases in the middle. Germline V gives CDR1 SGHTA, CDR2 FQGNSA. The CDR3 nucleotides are TGTGCCAGCAGCCCAGCGAGATACACAGATACGCAGTATTTT. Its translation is CASSPARYTDTQYF.

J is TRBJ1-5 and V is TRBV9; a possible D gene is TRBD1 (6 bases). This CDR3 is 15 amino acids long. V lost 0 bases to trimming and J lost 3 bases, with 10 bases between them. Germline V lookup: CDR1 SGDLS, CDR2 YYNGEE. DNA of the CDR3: TGTGCCAGCAGCGTAGCGGGACAACACAATCAGCCCCAGCATTTT. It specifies CASSVAGQHNQPQHF.

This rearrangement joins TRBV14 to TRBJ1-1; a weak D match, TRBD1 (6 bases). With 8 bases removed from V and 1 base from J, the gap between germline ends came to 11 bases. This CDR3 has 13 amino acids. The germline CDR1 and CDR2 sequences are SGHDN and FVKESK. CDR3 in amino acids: CASQGGENTEAFF. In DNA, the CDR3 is TGTGCCAGCCAAGGGGGGGAGAACACTGAAGCTTTCTTT.

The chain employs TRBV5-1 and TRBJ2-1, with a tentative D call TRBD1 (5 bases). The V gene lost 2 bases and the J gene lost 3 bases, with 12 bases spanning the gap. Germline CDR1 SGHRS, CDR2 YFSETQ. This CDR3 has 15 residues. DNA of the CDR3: TGCGCCAGCAGCTTATTAGGGGATTTCTACAATGAGCAGTTCTTC. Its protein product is CASSLLGDFYNEQFF.

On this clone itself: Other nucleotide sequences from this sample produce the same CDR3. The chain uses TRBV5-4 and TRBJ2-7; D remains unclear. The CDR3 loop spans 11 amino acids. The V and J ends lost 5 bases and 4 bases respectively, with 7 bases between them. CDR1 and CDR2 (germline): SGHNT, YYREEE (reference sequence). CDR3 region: CASSLNYEQYF. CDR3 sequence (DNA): TGTGCCAGCAGTCTAAATTACGAGCAGTACTTC.

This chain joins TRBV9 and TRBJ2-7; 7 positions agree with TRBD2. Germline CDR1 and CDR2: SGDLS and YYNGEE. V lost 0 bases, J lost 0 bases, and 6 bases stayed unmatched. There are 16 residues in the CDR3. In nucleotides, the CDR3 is TGTGCCAGCAGCGTAGGGGGAGGGCGAAGCTCCTACGAGCAGTACTTC. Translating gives CASSVGGGRSSYEQYF.

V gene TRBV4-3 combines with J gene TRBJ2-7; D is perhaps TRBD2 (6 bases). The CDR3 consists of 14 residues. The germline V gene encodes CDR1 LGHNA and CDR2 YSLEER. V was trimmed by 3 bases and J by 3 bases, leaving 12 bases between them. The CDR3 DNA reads TGCGCCAGCAGCCAGGGGGGTGAGGGCTACGAGCAGTACTTC. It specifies CASSQGGEGYEQYF.

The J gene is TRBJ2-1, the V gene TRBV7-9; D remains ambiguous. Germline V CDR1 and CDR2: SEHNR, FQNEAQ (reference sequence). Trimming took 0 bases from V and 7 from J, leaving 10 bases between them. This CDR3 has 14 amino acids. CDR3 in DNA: TGTGCCAGCAGCTTAGCCCCTAGTTTTAATGAGCAGTTCTTC. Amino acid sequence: CASSLAPSFNEQFF. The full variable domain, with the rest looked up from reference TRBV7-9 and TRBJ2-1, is DTGVSQNPRHKITKRGQNVTFRCDPISEHNRLYWYRQTLGQGPEFLTYFQNEAQLEKSRLLSDRFSAERPKGSFSTLEIQRTEQGDSAMYLCASSLAPSFNEQFFGPGTRLTVL.

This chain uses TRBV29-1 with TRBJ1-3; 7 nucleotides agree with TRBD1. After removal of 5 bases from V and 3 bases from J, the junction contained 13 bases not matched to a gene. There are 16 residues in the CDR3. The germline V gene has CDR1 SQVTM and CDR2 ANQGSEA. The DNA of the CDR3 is TGCAGCGTTTTGTACTCCGCAGGGGGGAGTGGAAACACCATATATTTT. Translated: CSVLYSAGGSGNTIYF.

As DNA, the CDR3 is TGTGCCAGCAGTGAGGAATCCTACAATGAGCAGTTCTTC. It codes for CASSEESYNEQFF. V is TRBV6-2 or TRBV6-3 and J is TRBJ2-1; D is ambiguous. This CDR3 is built from 13 residues. V was trimmed by 5 bases and J by 1 base, leaving 6 bases between them. Germline lookup yields CDR1 MNHEY and CDR2 SVGEGT.

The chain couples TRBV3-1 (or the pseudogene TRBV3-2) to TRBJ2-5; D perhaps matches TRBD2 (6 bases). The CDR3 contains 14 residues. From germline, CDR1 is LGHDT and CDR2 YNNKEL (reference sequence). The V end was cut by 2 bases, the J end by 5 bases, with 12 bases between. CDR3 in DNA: TGTGCCAGCAGCCAACGGGGGAGAGGGGAGACCCAGTACTTC. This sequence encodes CASSQRGRGETQYF.

The CDR3 DNA reads as TGTGCCAGCAGTTACTCTGGGACTAGCTTCGCCGGGGAGCTGTTTTTT. It translates to CASSYSGTSFAGELFF. V is TRBV6-5 and J is TRBJ2-2; 9 bases are shared with TRBD2. V lost 0 bases and J lost 6; bases outside the gene matches: 5. Looked up from germline, CDR1 is MNHEY and CDR2 is SVGAGI. The CDR3 runs 16 residues.

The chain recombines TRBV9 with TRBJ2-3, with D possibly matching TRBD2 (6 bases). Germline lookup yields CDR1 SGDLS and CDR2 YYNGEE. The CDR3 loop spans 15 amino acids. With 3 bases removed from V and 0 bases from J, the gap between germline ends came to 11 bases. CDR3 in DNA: TGTGCCAGCAGCGCCGGGGGAGCCAGCACAGATACGCAGTATTTT. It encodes CASSAGGASTDTQYF.

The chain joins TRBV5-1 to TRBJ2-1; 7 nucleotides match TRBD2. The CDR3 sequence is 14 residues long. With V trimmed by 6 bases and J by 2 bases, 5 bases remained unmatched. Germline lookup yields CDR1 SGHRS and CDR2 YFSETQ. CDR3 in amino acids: CASTLGGTYNEQFF. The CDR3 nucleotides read TGCGCCAGCACTTTGGGAGGGACCTACAATGAGCAGTTCTTC.

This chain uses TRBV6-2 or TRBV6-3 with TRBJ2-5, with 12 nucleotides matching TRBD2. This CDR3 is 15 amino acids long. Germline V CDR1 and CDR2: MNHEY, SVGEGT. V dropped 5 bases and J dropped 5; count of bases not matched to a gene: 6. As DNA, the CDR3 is TGTGCCAGCAGTCCCCTAGCGGGAGGGTTCGAGACCCAGTACTTC. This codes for CASSPLAGGFETQYF.